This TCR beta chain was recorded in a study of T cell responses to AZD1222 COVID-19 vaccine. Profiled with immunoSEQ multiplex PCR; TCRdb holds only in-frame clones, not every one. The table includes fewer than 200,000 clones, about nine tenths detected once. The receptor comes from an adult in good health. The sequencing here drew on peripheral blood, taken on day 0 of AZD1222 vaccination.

The CDR3 DNA reads as TGTGCCAGCAGCTTAGCGACCACTAGCGGGGCCTACGAGCAGTACTTC. It translates to CASSLATTSGAYEQYF. J is TRBJ2-7 and V is TRBV7-2; the match to TRBD2 covers 10 bases. The CDR3 consists of 16 residues. Germline V gene lookup returns CDR1 SGHTA and CDR2 FQGNSA. V lost 0 bases to trimming and J lost 2 bases; unmatched junction nucleotides: 4.